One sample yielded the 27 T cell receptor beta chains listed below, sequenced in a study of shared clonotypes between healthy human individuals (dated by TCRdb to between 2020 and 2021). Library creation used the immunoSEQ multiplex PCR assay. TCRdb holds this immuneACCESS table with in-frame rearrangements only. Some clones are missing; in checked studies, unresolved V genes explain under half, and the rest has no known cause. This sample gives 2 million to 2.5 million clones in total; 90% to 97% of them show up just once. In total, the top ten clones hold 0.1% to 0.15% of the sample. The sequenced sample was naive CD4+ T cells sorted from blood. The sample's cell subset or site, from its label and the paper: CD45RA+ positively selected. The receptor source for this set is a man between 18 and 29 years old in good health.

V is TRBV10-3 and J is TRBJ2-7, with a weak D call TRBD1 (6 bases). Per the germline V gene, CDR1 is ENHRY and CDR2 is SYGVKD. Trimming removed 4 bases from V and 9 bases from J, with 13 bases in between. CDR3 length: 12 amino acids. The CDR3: CAISATGFGQYF. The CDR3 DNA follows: TGTGCCATCAGTGCTACAGGGTTTGGGCAGTACTTC.

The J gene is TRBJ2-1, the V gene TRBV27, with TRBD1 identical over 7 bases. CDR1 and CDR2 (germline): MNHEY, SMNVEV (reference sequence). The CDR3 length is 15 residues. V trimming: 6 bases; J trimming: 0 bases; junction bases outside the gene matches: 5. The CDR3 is CASSQGVSSYNEQFF. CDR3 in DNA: TGTGCCAGCAGCCAGGGGGTTAGCTCCTACAATGAGCAGTTCTTC.

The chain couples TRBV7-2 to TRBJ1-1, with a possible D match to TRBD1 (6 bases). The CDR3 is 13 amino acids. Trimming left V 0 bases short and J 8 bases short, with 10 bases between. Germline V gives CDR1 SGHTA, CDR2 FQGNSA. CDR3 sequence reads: CASSLAGGHEAFF. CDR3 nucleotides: TGTGCCAGCAGCTTAGCGGGGGGACACGAAGCTTTCTTT.

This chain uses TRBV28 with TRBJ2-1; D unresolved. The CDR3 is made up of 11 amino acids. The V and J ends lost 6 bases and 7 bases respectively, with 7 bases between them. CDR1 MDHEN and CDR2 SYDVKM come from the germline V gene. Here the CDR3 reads CASSTRNEQFF. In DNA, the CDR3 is TGTGCCAGCAGCACACGTAATGAGCAGTTCTTC.

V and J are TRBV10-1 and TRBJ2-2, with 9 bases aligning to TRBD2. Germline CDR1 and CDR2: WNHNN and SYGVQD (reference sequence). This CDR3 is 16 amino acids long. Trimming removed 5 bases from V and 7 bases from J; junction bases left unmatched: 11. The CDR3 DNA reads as TGCGCCAGCAGTTTAGTGTCTAGCGGGAACCTCGGGGAGCTGTTTTTT. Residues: CASSLVSSGNLGELFF.

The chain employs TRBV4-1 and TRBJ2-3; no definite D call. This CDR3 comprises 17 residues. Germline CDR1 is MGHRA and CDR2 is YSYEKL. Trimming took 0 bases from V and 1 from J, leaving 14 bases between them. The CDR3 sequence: CASSQDAPGMGTDTQYF. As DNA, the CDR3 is TGCGCCAGCAGCCAAGATGCCCCAGGCATGGGCACAGATACGCAGTATTTT.

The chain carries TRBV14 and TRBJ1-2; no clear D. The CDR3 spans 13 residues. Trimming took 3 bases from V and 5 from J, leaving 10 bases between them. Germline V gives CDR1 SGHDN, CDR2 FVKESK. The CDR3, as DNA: TGTGCCAGCAGCCAGGGTGGAAGTTATGGCTACACCTTC. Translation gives CASSQGGSYGYTF.

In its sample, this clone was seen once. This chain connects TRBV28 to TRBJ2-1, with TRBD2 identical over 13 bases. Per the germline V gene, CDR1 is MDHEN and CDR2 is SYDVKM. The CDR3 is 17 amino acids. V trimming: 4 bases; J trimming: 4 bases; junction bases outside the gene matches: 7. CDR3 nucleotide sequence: TGTGCCAGCAGTTCCCTGGGACTAGCGGGGTTTTACAATGAGCAGTTCTTC. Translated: CASSSLGLAGFYNEQFF.

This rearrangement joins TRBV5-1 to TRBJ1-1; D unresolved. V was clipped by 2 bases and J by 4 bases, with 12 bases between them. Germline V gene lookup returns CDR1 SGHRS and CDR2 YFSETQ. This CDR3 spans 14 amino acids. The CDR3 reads CASSFDMGSTEAFF. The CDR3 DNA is TGCGCCAGCAGCTTCGATATGGGAAGCACTGAAGCTTTCTTT.

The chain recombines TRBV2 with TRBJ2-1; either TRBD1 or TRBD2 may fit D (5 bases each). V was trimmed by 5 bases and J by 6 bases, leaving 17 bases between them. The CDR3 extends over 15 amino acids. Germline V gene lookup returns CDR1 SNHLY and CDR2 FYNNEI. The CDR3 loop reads CASSLGPPAGNEQFF. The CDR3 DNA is TGTGCCAGCAGTTTGGGACCTCCGGCGGGCAATGAGCAGTTCTTC.

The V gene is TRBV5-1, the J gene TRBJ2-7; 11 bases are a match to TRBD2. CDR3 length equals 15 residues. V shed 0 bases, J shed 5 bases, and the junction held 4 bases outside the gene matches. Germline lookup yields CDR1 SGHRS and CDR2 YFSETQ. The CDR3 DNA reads TGCGCCAGCAGCTTGGAACTAGCGGGAGTGCACGAGCAGTACTTC. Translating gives CASSLELAGVHEQYF.

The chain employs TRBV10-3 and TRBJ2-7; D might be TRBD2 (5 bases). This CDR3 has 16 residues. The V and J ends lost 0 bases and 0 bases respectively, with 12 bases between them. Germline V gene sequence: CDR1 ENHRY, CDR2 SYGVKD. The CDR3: CAISESRAGPSYEQYF. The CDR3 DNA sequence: TGTGCCATCAGTGAGTCGAGGGCGGGCCCCTCCTACGAGCAGTACTTC.

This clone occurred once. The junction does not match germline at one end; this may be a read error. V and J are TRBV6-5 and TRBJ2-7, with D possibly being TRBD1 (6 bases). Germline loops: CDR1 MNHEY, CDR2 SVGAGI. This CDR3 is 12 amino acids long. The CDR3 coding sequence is TGTGCCATCAGTCGGGACAACTACGAGCAGTACTTC. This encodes CAISRDNYEQYF.

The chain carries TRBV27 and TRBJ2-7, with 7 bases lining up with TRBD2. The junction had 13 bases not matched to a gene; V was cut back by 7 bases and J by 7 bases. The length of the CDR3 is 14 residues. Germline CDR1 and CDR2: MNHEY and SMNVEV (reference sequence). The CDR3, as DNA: TGTGCCAGCACCGAGTCCAGATTAGCGGGTGAGCAGTACTTC. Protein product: CASTESRLAGEQYF.

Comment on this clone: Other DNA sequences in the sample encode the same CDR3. In DNA, the CDR3 is TGTGCCAGTAGCAACCGGGACAGGCCCTACGAGCAGTACTTC. As protein: CASSNRDRPYEQYF. The chain carries TRBV19 and TRBJ2-7; 8 positions match TRBD1. V lost 6 bases, J lost 2 bases, and 6 bases stayed unmatched. The CDR3 is 14 residues long. Germline CDR1 reads LNHDA; CDR2 reads SQIVND (reference sequence).

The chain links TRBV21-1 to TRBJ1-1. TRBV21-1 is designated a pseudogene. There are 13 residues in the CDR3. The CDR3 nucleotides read TGTGCCAGCACCCGACGGTGGGAAACTGAAGCTTTCTTT. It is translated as CASTRRWETEAFF.

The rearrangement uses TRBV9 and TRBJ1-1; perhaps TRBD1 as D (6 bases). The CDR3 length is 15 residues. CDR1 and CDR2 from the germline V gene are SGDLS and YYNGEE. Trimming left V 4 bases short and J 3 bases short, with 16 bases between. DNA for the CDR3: TGTGCCAGCAGCCCCAACCCAGGGGACTACACTGAAGCTTTCTTT. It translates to CASSPNPGDYTEAFF.

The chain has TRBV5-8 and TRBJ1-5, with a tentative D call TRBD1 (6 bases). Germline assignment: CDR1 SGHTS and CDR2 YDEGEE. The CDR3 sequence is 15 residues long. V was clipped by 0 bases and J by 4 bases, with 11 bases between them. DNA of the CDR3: TGTGCCAGCAGCTTGGGACAGGCGGGGAATCAGCCCCAGCATTTT. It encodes CASSLGQAGNQPQHF.

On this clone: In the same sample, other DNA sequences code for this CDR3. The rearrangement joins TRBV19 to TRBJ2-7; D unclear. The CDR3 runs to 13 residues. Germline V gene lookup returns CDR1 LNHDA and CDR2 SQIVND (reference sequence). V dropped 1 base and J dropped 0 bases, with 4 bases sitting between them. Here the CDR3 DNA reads TGTGCCAGTAGTATAGGCGGCTCCTACGAGCAGTACTTC. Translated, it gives CASSIGGSYEQYF.

Here the CDR3 reads CASSRSSTRRDTQYF. For the CDR3, the DNA is TGTGCCAGCAGTCGCAGCAGCACCCGACGGGATACGCAGTATTTT. The chain links TRBV6-6 to TRBJ2-3; no definite D call. Germline values: CDR1 MNHNY, CDR2 SVGAGI (reference sequence). The ends were cut back, 5 bases at V and 6 bases at J, with 18 bases in the middle. This CDR3 is 15 amino acids long.

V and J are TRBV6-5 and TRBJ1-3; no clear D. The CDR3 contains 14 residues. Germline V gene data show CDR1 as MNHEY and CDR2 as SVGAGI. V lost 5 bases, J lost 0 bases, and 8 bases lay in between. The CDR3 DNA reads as TGTGCCAGCAGTAGGTACACCTCTGGAAACACCATATATTTT. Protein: CASSRYTSGNTIYF.

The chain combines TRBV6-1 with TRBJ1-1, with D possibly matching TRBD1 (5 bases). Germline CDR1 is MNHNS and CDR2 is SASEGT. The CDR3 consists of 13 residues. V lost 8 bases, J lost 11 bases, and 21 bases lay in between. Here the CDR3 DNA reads TGTGCCAGCGGTGGGGCTGGGGTGTCGAGGGCTTTCTTT. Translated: CASGGAGVSRAFF.

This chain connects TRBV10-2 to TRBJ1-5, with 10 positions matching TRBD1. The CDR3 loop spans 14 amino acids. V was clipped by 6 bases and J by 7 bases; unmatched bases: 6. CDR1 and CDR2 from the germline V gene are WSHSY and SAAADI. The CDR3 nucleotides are TGCGCCAGCAGCCACGGACAGGGGGGCCAGCCCCAGCATTTT. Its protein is CASSHGQGGQPQHF.

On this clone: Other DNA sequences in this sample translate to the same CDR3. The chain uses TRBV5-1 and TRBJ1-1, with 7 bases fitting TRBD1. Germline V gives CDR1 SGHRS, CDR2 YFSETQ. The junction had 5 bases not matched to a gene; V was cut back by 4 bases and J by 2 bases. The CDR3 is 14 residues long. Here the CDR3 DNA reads TGCGCCAGCAGCCCCGGGACAGTAAACACTGAAGCTTTCTTT. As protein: CASSPGTVNTEAFF.

The CDR3 here is CASSGWDFNSPLHF. The CDR3 region has the DNA TGTGCCAGCAGTGGATGGGACTTTAATTCACCCCTCCACTTT. The J gene is TRBJ1-6, the V gene TRBV28, with TRBD1 as a possible D gene (5 bases). CDR1 is MDHEN, CDR2 SYDVKM, per germline. Trimming removed 5 bases from V and 6 bases from J, with 11 bases in between. The CDR3 runs 14 residues.

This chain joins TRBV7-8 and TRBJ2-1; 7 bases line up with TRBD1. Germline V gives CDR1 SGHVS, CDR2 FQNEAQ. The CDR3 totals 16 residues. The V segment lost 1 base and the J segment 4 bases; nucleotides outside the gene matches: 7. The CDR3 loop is CASSLGSRGPYNEQFF. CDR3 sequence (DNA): TGTGCCAGCAGCTTAGGGTCGAGGGGGCCGTACAATGAGCAGTTCTTC.

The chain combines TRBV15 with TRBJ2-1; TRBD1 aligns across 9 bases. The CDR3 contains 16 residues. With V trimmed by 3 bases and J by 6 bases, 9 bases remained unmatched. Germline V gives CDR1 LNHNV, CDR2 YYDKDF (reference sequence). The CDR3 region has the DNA TGTGCCACCAGCAGGTTGCCTGGACAGGGGACCAATGAGCAGTTCTTC. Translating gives CATSRLPGQGTNEQFF.